The 25 T cell receptor beta chains below were found in one sample sequenced in a study of blood T cell repertoires in COVID-19. Measured with immunoSEQ multiplex PCR; TCRdb has only the in-frame clones, and not every one. The table includes some 200,000 clones, roughly 81% detected once. Specimen: peripheral blood. Every receptor here comes from an elderly woman with COVID-19, enrolled during active disease.

This clone has only one observation. The rearrangement uses TRBV5-4 and TRBJ2-7, with TRBD2 matching over 14 bases. The CDR3 covers 15 residues. J lost 7 bases, V lost 4 bases, and 7 bases had no gene match. Germline lookup yields CDR1 SGHNT and CDR2 YYREEE (reference sequence). This CDR3 reads CASSQGLAGAGEQYF. DNA of the CDR3: TGTGCCAGCAGCCAGGGACTAGCGGGGGCGGGAGAGCAGTACTTC. Looking up the rest from reference TRBV5-4 and TRBJ2-7 gives the full variable domain: ETGVTQSPTHLIKTRGQQVTLRCSSQSGHNTVSWYQQALGQGPQFIFQYYREEENGRGNFPPRFSGLQFPNYSSELNVNALELDDSALYLCASSQGLAGAGEQYFGPGTRLTVT.

V usage is TRBV7-9 and J usage is TRBJ2-5; D might be TRBD1 (5 bases). The germline gives CDR1 SEHNR, CDR2 FQNEAQ (reference sequence). The CDR3 contains 16 residues. V was cut by 5 bases and J by 2 bases, with 18 bases left in between. CDR3 protein: CASSLNLDSSQETQYF. In DNA, the CDR3 is TGTGCCAGCAGCCTTAACCTCGACAGCTCTCAAGAGACCCAGTACTTC.

The V call is TRBV18, the J call TRBJ2-3; the match to TRBD2 covers 10 bases. V dropped 2 bases and J dropped 0; count of bases not matched to a gene: 5. Germline-derived CDR1 and CDR2 are KGHSH and LQKENI. The length of the CDR3 is 17 residues. The CDR3 nucleotides are TGTGCCAGCTCACCAGCAAGACTAGCGGGCAGCACAGATACGCAGTATTTT. Encoded protein: CASSPARLAGSTDTQYF.

J is TRBJ1-1 and V is TRBV5-5; 9 bases are a match to TRBD1. The CDR3 spans 14 residues. Germline V CDR1 and CDR2: SGHKS, YYEKEE (reference sequence). V lost 2 bases to trimming and J lost 4 bases; unmatched junction nucleotides: 3. The CDR3 DNA follows: TGTGCCAGCAGCTTAACAGGGGGCCTCACTGAAGCTTTCTTT. Translated, it gives CASSLTGGLTEAFF.

The J gene is TRBJ2-7, the V gene TRBV19, with 10 bases that match TRBD1. The CDR3 contains 16 residues. Losses at the gene ends were 5 bases for V and 3 bases for J; bases not matched to a gene: 10. Germline CDR1 reads LNHDA; CDR2 reads SQIVND (reference sequence). The CDR3 coding sequence is TGTGCCAGTAGTCTCGACTGGGACAGGGGAGTCTACGAGCAGTACTTC. This codes for CASSLDWDRGVYEQYF.

V gene TRBV5-1 combines with J gene TRBJ1-1, with unresolved D. The CDR3 is made up of 15 amino acids. The ends were cut back, 3 bases at V and 5 bases at J, with 17 bases in the middle. CDR1 is SGHRS, CDR2 YFSETQ, per germline. Written as DNA, the CDR3 is TGCGCCAGCAGCTCCGGAGCCTTTCGTGAAACTGAAGCTTTCTTT. Translation gives CASSSGAFRETEAFF.

This chain uses TRBV10-2 with TRBJ1-2; 9 nucleotides line up with TRBD1. Germline V lookup: CDR1 WSHSY, CDR2 SAAADI. This CDR3 has 14 residues. V lost 5 bases to trimming and J lost 6 bases; unmatched junction nucleotides: 7. The CDR3 here is CASSFLDRGNGYTF. CDR3 nucleotide sequence: TGCGCCAGCAGTTTTCTGGACAGGGGAAATGGCTACACCTTC.

V and J are TRBV4-2 and TRBJ2-7, with 10 bases aligning to TRBD2. V lost 0 bases and J lost 2; bases outside the gene matches: 4. From germline, CDR1 is LGHNA and CDR2 YNFKEQ. The CDR3 totals 16 residues. The CDR3 sequence is CASSQEEAGGPYEQYF. The CDR3 DNA reads as TGTGCCAGCAGCCAAGAAGAAGCGGGAGGGCCCTACGAGCAGTACTTC.

The chain joins TRBV7-9 to TRBJ1-1, with D possibly matching TRBD1 (6 bases). V was cut by 1 base and J by 0 bases, with 6 bases left in between. Germline-derived CDR1 and CDR2 are SEHNR and FQNEAQ (reference sequence). The CDR3 sequence is 14 residues long. The CDR3 is CASSLGQVNTEAFF. The CDR3 nucleotides are TGTGCCAGCAGCTTAGGACAGGTGAACACTGAAGCTTTCTTT. Filled out from reference TRBV7-9 and TRBJ1-1, the complete variable domain reads DTGVSQNPRHKITKRGQNVTFRCDPISEHNRLYWYRQTLGQGPEFLTYFQNEAQLEKSRLLSDRFSAERPKGSFSTLEIQRTEQGDSAMYLCASSLGQVNTEAFFGQGTRLTVV.

On this clone: At the DNA level, this CDR3 is encoded by other sequences in the same sample as well. DNA of the CDR3: TGTGCCAGCAGGACCGGGGGTCGGTACGAGCAGTACTTC. Protein product: CASRTGGRYEQYF. The chain employs TRBV28 and TRBJ2-7; the D gene is possibly TRBD2 (6 bases). The CDR3 covers 13 residues. Between the trimmed V and J ends, which lost 6 bases and 4 bases, there was a span of 13 bases. Germline CDR1 and CDR2: MDHEN and SYDVKM. Using reference TRBV28 and TRBJ2-7 for the parts outside the CDR3, the full variable domain is DVKVTQSSRYLVKRTGEKVFLECVQDMDHENMFWYRQDPGLGLRLIYFSYDVKMKEKGDIPEGYSVSREKKERFSLILESASTNQTSMYLCASRTGGRYEQYFGPGTRLTVT.

The genes are TRBV2 and TRBJ1-5; D not resolved. The CDR3 consists of 16 residues. CDR1 and CDR2 (germline): SNHLY, FYNNEI. The germline V and J ends were trimmed by 1 base and 0 bases, with 10 bases remaining between them. CDR3 in DNA: TGTGCCAGCAGTGAAGGGTTTCGGGGTAGCAATCAGCCCCAGCATTTT. Encoded protein: CASSEGFRGSNQPQHF.

V gene TRBV13 combines with J gene TRBJ2-1, with 14 bases aligning to TRBD2. V was clipped by 5 bases and J by 8 bases; unmatched bases: 5. CDR3 length: 15 amino acids. The germline CDR1 and CDR2 sequences are PRHDT and FYEKMQ (reference sequence). The CDR3 region is CASSPGTSGGDEQFF. The CDR3 DNA is TGTGCCAGCAGCCCGGGGACTAGCGGGGGCGATGAGCAGTTCTTC.

CDR3: CASRGGGDTQYF. The DNA for the CDR3 is TGTGCCAGCCGAGGGGGCGGGGATACGCAGTATTTT. This chain joins TRBV2 and TRBJ2-3; 7 positions agree with TRBD1. Losses at the gene ends were 8 bases for V and 6 bases for J; bases not matched to a gene: 5. The germline CDR1 and CDR2 sequences are SNHLY and FYNNEI. The CDR3 spans 12 residues.

V is TRBV6-6 and J is TRBJ1-5; possible D gene TRBD1, 5 bases. In germline, CDR1 is MNHNY, CDR2 SVGAGI (reference sequence). The germline V and J ends were trimmed by 6 bases and 7 bases, with 16 bases remaining between them. This CDR3 has 14 residues. The CDR3, as DNA: TGTGCCAGCAGCCTCGGGGGAGGCGTCCAGCCCCAGCATTTT. Translating gives CASSLGGGVQPQHF.

The CDR3 nucleotides read TGCGCCAGCAGCCCCGGGACTAGTGTTGAGACCCAGTACTTC. This codes for CASSPGTSVETQYF. This chain connects TRBV5-1 to TRBJ2-5; 8 bases map to TRBD2. The V segment lost 4 bases and the J segment 5 bases; nucleotides outside the gene matches: 7. The CDR3 has 14 residues. Looked up from germline, CDR1 is SGHRS and CDR2 is YFSETQ.

This chain uses TRBV19 with TRBJ2-7; D is unresolved. CDR3 length: 14 amino acids. Germline CDR1 reads LNHDA; CDR2 reads SQIVND (reference sequence). Deletions cut 6 bases from V and 1 base from J, with 13 bases between. Here the CDR3 DNA reads TGTGCCAGTAGCCCCGCCGTCGGGTCCTACGAGCAGTACTTC. Its translation is CASSPAVGSYEQYF.

V usage is TRBV7-9 and J usage is TRBJ1-2, with D possibly being TRBD1 (5 bases). With 1 base removed from V and 5 bases from J, the gap between germline ends came to 5 bases. Per germline, CDR1 SEHNR and CDR2 FQNEAQ (reference sequence). The CDR3 runs to 12 residues. In DNA, the CDR3 is TGTGCCAGCAGCTTAGAGGGGTATGGCTACACCTTC. Translating gives CASSLEGYGYTF.

Written as DNA, the CDR3 is TGTGCCAGCAGCCCGACTAGCGGGGATTACAATGAGCAGTTCTTC. Translation gives CASSPTSGDYNEQFF. The V and J genes are TRBV6-5 and TRBJ2-1; TRBD2 matches 11 bases. The CDR3 has 15 amino acids. CDR1 is MNHEY, CDR2 SVGAGI, per germline. V shed 6 bases and J 4 bases; nucleotides not matched to a gene: 5.

The rearrangement links TRBV7-9 to TRBJ1-1; D ambiguous. CDR1 is SEHNR, CDR2 FQNEAQ, per germline (reference sequence). V shed 0 bases and J shed 7 bases, with 9 bases lying between them. This CDR3 contains 13 residues. The CDR3 DNA reads TGTGCCAGCAGCTTAGCGGACTGGGGTGAAGCTTTCTTT. This encodes CASSLADWGEAFF.

The sample holds a few counts of this clone. The chain couples TRBV7-9 to TRBJ2-1, with 10 bases matching TRBD2. Germline CDR1 SEHNR, CDR2 FQNEAQ (reference sequence). This CDR3 contains 16 residues. The V gene end was trimmed by 5 bases and the J gene end by 0 bases; junction bases not matched to a gene: 4. This CDR3 reads CASSPRTSGSYNEQFF. The CDR3 DNA follows: TGTGCCAGCAGCCCCAGGACTAGCGGCTCCTACAATGAGCAGTTCTTC. Full variable domain (missing parts from reference TRBV7-9 and TRBJ2-1): DTGVSQNPRHKITKRGQNVTFRCDPISEHNRLYWYRQTLGQGPEFLTYFQNEAQLEKSRLLSDRFSAERPKGSFSTLEIQRTEQGDSAMYLCASSPRTSGSYNEQFFGPGTRLTVL.

A few counts support this clone. The chain joins TRBV10-3 to TRBJ1-2, with TRBD1 matching 10 bases. V gave up 7 bases and J gave up 5 bases; unmatched junction bases: 7. Germline V gene lookup returns CDR1 ENHRY and CDR2 SYGVKD. This CDR3 spans 14 amino acids. CDR3: CAITTGQGFYGYTF. The CDR3 DNA reads TGTGCCATCACGACGGGACAGGGGTTTTATGGCTACACCTTC.

This clone was seen more than once but under ten times. The rearrangement uses TRBV19 and TRBJ1-5, with 9 bases lining up with TRBD1. The J segment lost 5 bases and the V segment lost 7 bases, leaving 6 bases of the junction unmatched. This CDR3 has 14 amino acids. Germline V gene lookup returns CDR1 LNHDA and CDR2 SQIVND (reference sequence). CDR3 nucleotide sequence: TGTGCCAGTAATAAACAGGGGGCGGATCAGCCCCAGCATTTT. Its translation is CASNKQGADQPQHF.

The chain combines TRBV7-8 with TRBJ2-7, with D possibly being TRBD2 (6 bases). The CDR3 spans 15 residues. Trimming removed 5 bases at V and 2 bases at J, with 16 bases between. From germline, CDR1 is SGHVS and CDR2 FQNEAQ. CDR3 coding DNA: TGTGCCAGCAGCCTCGGGACTTCCTACCCCTACGAGCAGTACTTC. Translation gives CASSLGTSYPYEQYF.

The rearrangement joins TRBV2 to TRBJ2-7; D is unresolved. The V end lost 4 bases, the J end lost 3 bases, and 7 bases lay between the germline ends. The germline V gene has CDR1 SNHLY and CDR2 FYNNEI. The CDR3 consists of 12 residues. CDR3 DNA sequence: TGTGCCAGCAGTGGGCCTTTCTACGAGCAGTACTTC. This sequence encodes CASSGPFYEQYF. Full variable domain (outside the CDR3, taken from reference TRBV2 and TRBJ2-7): EPEVTQTPSHQVTQMGQEVILRCVPISNHLYFYWYRQILGQKVEFLVSFYNNEISEKSEIFDDQFSVERPDGSNFTLKIRSTKLEDSAMYFCASSGPFYEQYFGPGTRLTVT.

The chain carries TRBV18 and TRBJ2-7; 9 bases are a match to TRBD2. Germline CDR1 and CDR2: KGHSH and LQKENI. V was pared by 1 base and J by 2 bases, with 9 bases of the junction left unmatched. This CDR3 comprises 17 residues. The CDR3 sequence: CASSPQVGRGRAYEQYF. The CDR3, as DNA: TGTGCCAGCTCACCACAAGTAGGTCGCGGGAGGGCCTACGAGCAGTACTTC.